This T cell receptor beta chain stems from a study of human T cells and chemical hapten exposure (dated by TCRdb to about 2021). With regard to the full study: For sensitization, 2% DPC in acetone was applied to a 2 cm by 2 cm area of upper inner arm skin. Patients additionally received weekly therapeutic DPC doses to the scalp throughout the approximately 24-week study period. Patch testing was done on the upper back using Finn chambers containing 0.01% DPC, and results were scored after 6 days according to International Contact Dermatitis Research Group standards. The mostly female patient cohort included alopecia areata with under or over 50% scalp involvement, alopecia totalis and alopecia universalis. Libraries were pooled for sequencing, and variation in per-sample TCR yields was attributed mainly to small differences in library volumes within the pool. Peripheral blood TCR repertoire changes were tracked in vivo in alopecia patients during primary and secondary sensitization to the hapten diphenylcyclopropenone (DPC). Blood was sampled from patients pre-sensitization (week 0) and at 2, 6 and about 24 weeks after DPC sensitization. Under 30 alopecia patients gave blood for TCR sequencing at one to four time points (pre-sensitization, 2, 6 and 24 weeks).

Concerning this clonotype: No antigen is known for it. This may arise from a read error, as a much more abundant clone is one base away.

Libraries were constructed by RACE. The sequencer was a NextSeq 500. During library preparation, unique molecular identifiers were attached to individual cDNA molecules so that TCRs could be counted in a quantitative, reproducible way. For every blood RNA sample, sequencing covered both the TCR alpha and TCR beta chains. In the original analysis: The median number of TCRs per sample was roughly 94,000, ranging from about 20,000 to 750,000. The Decombinator software suite was used to annotate the V, J and CDR3 of the TCR reads. For the PS versus PT1 abundance plots, all samples were subsampled to the same number of TCRs (28,000). Expanded TCRs were defined as absent before sensitization and observed at least eight times at the 2-week time point. In-frame beta chains were kept once TCRdb had trimmed the public reads at Q25 with fastp and called clones with MiXCR. Rows merge per CDR3 protein into single entries with the most common DNA and genes. None of the V and J calls come from the authors' own analysis; TCRdb made them. This sample comprises more than 70,000 distinct CDR3 sequences, 8.5% of them detected only once. Approximately 2.8% of the sample belongs to the ten largest clones.

This sample's time point label indicates: pre-sensitization, week 0. The treatment or condition label, as the study defines it: therapeutic diphenylcyclopropenone sensitization with weekly scalp DPC. Blood at each patch-test visit was drawn before the patch test was applied. Eligible patients were aged 18 to 70, diagnosed with alopecia, deemed suitable for DPC therapy, and excluded if pregnant. Total RNA was extracted from unfractionated whole blood that had been collected in Tempus Blood RNA tubes. From a lookup of the germline V gene, CDR1 and CDR2 are SGHRS and YFSETQ. The CDR3 runs 15 residues from the cysteine to the phenylalanine. This entry keeps only the CDR3 DNA: 45 bases, framed from base 1. Deletion took 4 bases off V and 8 bases off J, with a span of 19 bases between the germline ends. On the study overall, not on this receptor specifically: Patch test score correlated positively with the number of PT1 expanded TCRs, reaching significance at thresholds 8, 16 and 32 but not at 4. Expanded TCRs formed significantly more large CDR3 similarity clusters than pre-sensitization or healthy control sets, consistent with antigen-driven responses. Because all patients had alopecia, a presumed autoimmune disease, the immune response of the patients might differ from that of healthy individuals. No change with DPC sensitization was found in the number of TCRs above 1 in 1000 frequency, and no evidence of global repertoire structure alterations was found. Repeated subsampling changed both the strength of the expansion versus patch-test correlation and the threshold at which that correlation became significant.

This clonotype was obtained from a man between 40 and 49 years old with alopecia areata. Some clones in this sample may be carry-over from other donors' samples. The sequence joins TRBV5-1 to TRBJ2-1; matching of 5 bases hints at TRBD2 as the D gene. This sample comprised whole blood, obtained in connection with sensitization to the hapten diphenylcyclopropenone (DPC). The nucleotides are TGCGCCAGCAGCCCAAGACTGGGCGGGCAGGATGAGCAGTTCTTC. Protein translation: CASSPRLGGQDEQFF.